Following are 23 T cell receptor beta chains from one sample sequenced in a study of T cells in Graves' hyperthyroidism and ophthalmopathy. The CDR3 regions of TCR beta were amplified from RNA transcripts. Primed by the HTBI set, a first-round RT-PCR was run on the TCR CDR3. TCRdb processed the multiplex PCR reads anew with MiXCR; each CDR3 protein has one entry. The data show some 580,000 distinct CDR3 sequences, roughly a sixth seen once. Sequences were obtained from blood. These receptor sequences come from a woman between 35 and 50 years old with Graves' ophthalmopathy.

This clonotype was found many times. The chain employs TRBV3-1 and TRBJ2-7; D is unresolved. Germline values: CDR1 LGHDT, CDR2 YNNKEL (reference sequence). The CDR3 is made up of 14 amino acids. V lost 3 bases and J 7 bases, leaving 16 bases between the germline ends. CDR3 bases: TGTGCCAGCAGCCAGGGCGACTGGAGTGTAGAGCAGTACTTC. Translation gives CASSQGDWSVEQYF.

The chain couples TRBV2 to TRBJ2-1; unclear D gene. Trimming stripped 10 bases from V and 2 bases from J, with 15 bases between. CDR3 length: 14 residues. The V gene's germline CDR1 is SNHLY and CDR2 FYNNEI. Here the CDR3 reads CATERRSPYNEQFF. The CDR3 DNA follows: TGTGCCACCGAAAGAAGATCGCCCTACAATGAGCAGTTCTTC.

For this clonotype: This may be a read error: a much more frequent sequence differs by one nucleotide. The chain combines TRBV6-1 with TRBJ1-4, with a tentative D call TRBD1 (6 bases). The length of the CDR3 is 17 residues. Germline V CDR1 and CDR2: MNHNS, SASEGT. The CDR3 loop is CASSDYLAGTTNEKPFF. The CDR3 nucleotides read TGTGCCAGCAGTGATTATCTAGCGGGGACAACTAATGAAAAACCGTTTTTT.

This clonotype was observed many times. The genes are TRBV20-1 and TRBJ2-7, with a weak D call TRBD2 (6 bases). Deletions cut 6 bases from V and 0 bases from J, with 12 bases between. CDR3 length: 13 amino acids. Germline CDR1 and CDR2: DFQATT and SNEGSKA (reference sequence). The CDR3 bases are TGCAGTGCCAGGGACGGGAGCTCCTACGAGCAGTACTTC. It codes for CSARDGSSYEQYF.

This clonotype was observed at least ten times. CDR3 loop: CASSVGVLAFF. The CDR3 nucleotides read TGTGCCAGCAGTGTCGGGGTTCTTGCTTTCTTT. The chain links TRBV28 to TRBJ1-1; D gene ambiguous. Germline CDR1 and CDR2: MDHEN and SYDVKM. V lost 5 bases and J lost 11, with 12 bases in between. CDR3 length equals 11 residues.

Comments on this clonotype: A much bigger clone sits one base away, suggesting this may be a read error. The chain employs TRBV28 and TRBJ2-7, with 9 positions matching TRBD2. The V segment lost 4 bases and the J segment 4 bases; nucleotides outside the gene matches: 8. This CDR3 has 15 residues. Germline values: CDR1 MDHEN, CDR2 SYDVKM. CDR3: CASSSRTSEKYEQYF. CDR3 in DNA: TGTGCCAGCAGTTCTCGGACTAGCGAGAAGTACGAGCAGTACTTC.

This clonotype was detected a few times. The rearrangement uses TRBV7-3 and TRBJ2-1; D may be TRBD1 or TRBD2 (5 bases each). Germline CDR1 is SGHTA and CDR2 is FQGTGA. V shed 2 bases and J shed 5 bases, with 16 bases lying between them. This CDR3 spans 16 amino acids. The CDR3 is CASSLYGDLPNNEQFF. CDR3 DNA sequence: TGTGCCAGCAGCTTATATGGGGACCTTCCCAACAATGAGCAGTTCTTC.

This clonotype has a count of ten or more. In DNA form, the CDR3 reads TGTGCCAGCAGCCTCTCAGTTGAAGCTTTCTTT. Translating it yields CASSLSVEAFF. The chain joins TRBV7-9 to TRBJ1-1; D not resolved. Germline CDR1 and CDR2: SEHNR and FQNEAQ (reference sequence). V lost 5 bases, J lost 7 bases, and 8 bases lay in between. The CDR3 contains 11 residues.

This chain uses TRBV28 with TRBJ1-2; D remains ambiguous. The CDR3 contains 12 residues. Trimming removed 5 bases at V and 4 bases at J, with 8 bases between. Germline V gives CDR1 MDHEN, CDR2 SYDVKM. The CDR3 region is CASSTYSYGYTF. The CDR3 nucleotides are TGTGCCAGCAGTACCTACAGCTATGGCTACACCTTC.

This clonotype has ten or more counts. The chain carries TRBV27 and TRBJ2-7; TRBD2 might be the D (6 bases). The CDR3 is 15 amino acids. Germline V gives CDR1 MNHEY, CDR2 SMNVEV (reference sequence). Trimming stripped 4 bases from V and 1 base from J, with 14 bases between. As DNA, the CDR3 is TGTGCCAGCAGTTATGGGGCAGGGACTTCCTACGAGCAGTACTTC. It encodes CASSYGAGTSYEQYF.

This clonotype appeared many times. The chain recombines TRBV6-1 with TRBJ1-1; a possible D gene is TRBD1 (6 bases). The V end lost 6 bases, the J end lost 4 bases, and 12 bases lay between the germline ends. Germline loops: CDR1 MNHNS, CDR2 SASEGT. This CDR3 has 13 amino acids. The CDR3 loop is CASRDRPGTEAFF. The CDR3 coding sequence is TGTGCCAGCAGGGACAGACCGGGCACTGAAGCTTTCTTT.

V gene TRBV2 combines with J gene TRBJ1-5, with D possibly being TRBD1 (5 bases). Looked up from germline, CDR1 is SNHLY and CDR2 is FYNNEI. V was pared by 2 bases and J by 0 bases, with 8 bases between. The CDR3 extends over 15 amino acids. The DNA of the CDR3 is TGTGCCAGCAGTGAAAGGGGTTATAGCAATCAGCCCCAGCATTTT. Translating gives CASSERGYSNQPQHF. Complete variable domain (other parts from reference TRBV2 and TRBJ1-5): EPEVTQTPSHQVTQMGQEVILRCVPISNHLYFYWYRQILGQKVEFLVSFYNNEISEKSEIFDDQFSVERPDGSNFTLKIRSTKLEDSAMYFCASSERGYSNQPQHFGDGTRLSIL.

The rearrangement uses TRBV30 and TRBJ1-1, with D possibly TRBD1 on 6 matching bases. Germline V lookup: CDR1 GTSNPN, CDR2 SVGIG (reference sequence). The CDR3 length is 16 residues. Trimming took off 2 bases at V and 5 bases at J, with 21 bases between the two ends. The DNA for the CDR3 is TGTGCCTGGAGTCATAAGTCCGGCAGGGGAAAAACTGAAGCTTTCTTT. The encoded protein is CAWSHKSGRGKTEAFF. The complete variable domain, with remaining parts taken from reference TRBV30 and TRBJ1-1, reads SQTIHQWPATLVQPVGSPLSLECTVEGTSNPNLYWYRQAAGRGLQLLFYSVGIGQISSEVPQNLSASRPQDRQFILSSKKLLLSDSGFYLCAWSHKSGRGKTEAFFGQGTRLTVV.

J is TRBJ2-3 and V is TRBV19; 8 bases align to TRBD1. The CDR3 totals 16 residues. Germline V gene data show CDR1 as LNHDA and CDR2 as SQIVND (reference sequence). V shed 5 bases and J 6 bases; nucleotides not matched to a gene: 13. CDR3 DNA: TGTGCCAGTAGTGGCCCGGACAGGGAAAGATTGGATACGCAGTATTTT. Its translation: CASSGPDRERLDTQYF.

A few counts support this clonotype. The J gene is TRBJ2-3, the V gene TRBV7-3; 10 positions match TRBD1. Germline V CDR1 and CDR2: SGHTA, FQGTGA. This CDR3 has 16 amino acids. The ends lost 5 bases at V and 1 base at J; junction bases unmatched: 6. CDR3 region: CASSLDRGLGTDTQYF. CDR3 sequence (DNA): TGTGCCAGCAGCCTCGACAGGGGGCTAGGCACAGATACGCAGTATTTT.

This clonotype came up many times. The V call is TRBV20-1, the J call TRBJ2-3; D unresolved. Germline values: CDR1 DFQATT, CDR2 SNEGSKA (reference sequence). This CDR3 contains 14 residues. Trimming shortened V by 4 bases and J by 11 bases, and 22 bases separated the two germline ends. The CDR3 loop is CSAILPAPPPVQYF. The DNA for the CDR3 is TGCAGTGCTATCCTCCCAGCGCCACCCCCGGTGCAGTATTTT.

This clonotype was seen a handful of times. The V gene is TRBV10-2, the J gene TRBJ1-4, with D uncertain. The CDR3 has 12 residues. V shed 6 bases and J shed 8 bases, with 10 bases lying between them. Germline CDR1 reads WSHSY; CDR2 reads SAAADI. CDR3 sequence: CASSGRREKLFF. CDR3 in DNA: TGCGCCAGCAGCGGTCGGCGCGAAAAACTGTTTTTT.

The gene calls are TRBV9 and TRBJ2-3; 12 nucleotides agree with TRBD2. J gave up 4 bases and V 0 bases, and 15 bases lay outside the gene matches. The germline gives CDR1 SGDLS, CDR2 YYNGEE. The CDR3 covers 20 residues. DNA of the CDR3: TGTGCCAGCAGCGTAGCGTTGGAGGCTAGCGGGAGGGCCAGGGCAGATACGCAGTATTTT. This codes for CASSVALEASGRARADTQYF.

This clonotype was recorded a few times. The chain links TRBV6-1 to TRBJ2-7; possibly TRBD2 for D (6 bases). V lost 6 bases and J 5 bases, leaving 14 bases between the germline ends. In germline, CDR1 is MNHNS, CDR2 SASEGT. This CDR3 spans 13 amino acids. CDR3 bases: TGTGCCAGCAGCAATCAGCGGGTTCACGAGCAGTACTTC. Amino acid sequence: CASSNQRVHEQYF.

The table lists this clonotype with many counts. CDR3 loop: CASSQDPTVLTF. In nucleotides, the CDR3 is TGTGCCAGCAGCCAAGATCCGACGGTCCTGACTTTC. The chain recombines TRBV3-1 with TRBJ2-6; no clear D. CDR1 and CDR2 (germline): LGHDT, YNNKEL (reference sequence). V shed 0 bases and J shed 13 bases, with 7 bases lying between them. This CDR3 has 12 residues.

This clonotype was counted many times. The chain uses TRBV5-1 and TRBJ2-5; D unclear. This CDR3 has 14 residues. Germline loops: CDR1 SGHRS, CDR2 YFSETQ. V lost 4 bases, J lost 0 bases, and 10 bases lay in between. CDR3 residues: CASSVTVYQETQYF. CDR3 sequence (DNA): TGCGCCAGCAGCGTTACAGTGTACCAAGAGACCCAGTACTTC.

This clonotype was recorded a few times. V usage is TRBV20-1 and J usage is TRBJ1-2; 10 bases align to TRBD1. Losses at the gene ends were 5 bases for V and 3 bases for J; bases not matched to a gene: 3. CDR1 is DFQATT, CDR2 SNEGSKA, per germline (reference sequence). This CDR3 is built from 13 residues. CDR3: CSAVGTGDYGYTF. CDR3 sequence (DNA): TGCAGTGCTGTGGGGACAGGGGACTATGGCTACACCTTC.

This clonotype was seen a few times. V is TRBV5-4 and J is TRBJ2-1, with D possibly being TRBD1 or TRBD2 (6 bases each). This CDR3 contains 17 residues. V lost 0 bases and J 7 bases, leaving 20 bases between the germline ends. Per germline, CDR1 SGHNT and CDR2 YYREEE (reference sequence). CDR3 sequence (DNA): TGTGCCAGCAGCTTGGGTTTGGGGGGCTCCCGGGGGAATGAGCAGTTCTTC. It codes for CASSLGLGGSRGNEQFF.